This T cell receptor beta chain was retrieved from a study of blood T cell repertoires in COVID-19. Overall study context: PBMCs, B-cell-depleted T cells, or T cells provided the cDNA or gDNA that made up the material.

V shed 5 bases and J 3 bases; nucleotides not matched to a gene: 5. Per germline, CDR1 SGHDT and CDR2 YYEEEE. The CDR3 length is 15 residues. Assay used: immunoSEQ multiplex PCR; TCRdb lists only in-frame clones, some missing. Found here are approximately 300,000 clones, roughly 84% of them singletons; the top ten hold 1%. This chain links TRBV5-6 with TRBJ2-7, with 13 positions matching TRBD2. Material: peripheral blood. This receptor was identified in a man aged 50 to 59 with active or convalescent COVID-19. This chain's CDR3 is CASRPGLAGIYEQYF. The CDR3 DNA sequence: TGTGCCAGCAGGCCGGGACTAGCGGGAATCTACGAGCAGTACTTC.